This T cell receptor beta chain was captured by sequencing in a study of blood T cell repertoires in COVID-19. Profiled with immunoSEQ multiplex PCR; TCRdb holds only in-frame clones, not every one. The table records around 250,000 clones, roughly 83% of them present only once. V was clipped by 1 base and J by 9 bases; unmatched bases: 10. Germline values: CDR1 SGHTA, CDR2 FQGTGA. The CDR3 covers 16 residues. Sample: PBMCs or T cells enriched from blood (not recorded which). The J gene is TRBJ2-1, the V gene TRBV7-3, with TRBD2 identical over 9 bases. The TCR comes from a woman aged 45-60 years who had recovered from COVID-19. The CDR3 DNA follows: TGTGCCAGCAGCTTAATAGCTAGCGGGAAAGCGGGTGAGCAGTTCTTC. Its translation: CASSLIASGKAGEQFF.